One and the same sample provided the 5 T cell receptor beta chains below, sequenced in a study of siplizumab effects on memory and regulatory T cells. The assay was immunoSEQ multiplex PCR, and TCRdb's table has in-frame clones only and misses some. Seen here are about 75,000 clones, 93% observed once, and the top ten hold roughly 5.2%. The sequenced sample was CD8+ T cells sorted from blood. These receptors all stem from a human donor in good health.

The chain links TRBV9 to TRBJ2-7; D is undetermined. This CDR3 region has 15 residues. Germline CDR1 and CDR2: SGDLS and YYNGEE. Trimming shortened V by 0 bases and J by 6 bases, and 16 bases separated the two germline ends. Here the CDR3 DNA reads TGTGCCAGCAGCGTAGAAGGTTTCGGTGGCGTCGAGCAGTACTTC. It translates to CASSVEGFGGVEQYF.

The J gene is TRBJ2-5, the V gene TRBV4-1, with 8 bases fitting TRBD2. The junction had 4 bases not matched to a gene; V was cut back by 0 bases and J by 4 bases. CDR3 length: 15 residues. CDR1 MGHRA and CDR2 YSYEKL come from the germline V gene. The CDR3 spells CASSQDGGAAETQYF. The CDR3 nucleotides read TGCGCCAGCAGCCAAGACGGGGGGGCCGCAGAGACCCAGTACTTC.

J is TRBJ1-1 and V is TRBV7-3, with D possibly TRBD1 on 6 matching bases. The ends were cut back, 5 bases at V and 1 base at J, with 8 bases in the middle. Germline assignment: CDR1 SGHTA and CDR2 FQGTGA. The length of the CDR3 is 13 residues. CDR3 amino acids: CASSATGNTEAFF. As DNA, the CDR3 is TGTGCCAGCAGCGCGACAGGGAACACTGAAGCTTTCTTT.

CDR3 in amino acids: CASSFMSGGTYEQYF. The DNA of the CDR3 is TGTGCCAGCAGCTTCATGTCAGGGGGAACCTACGAGCAGTACTTC. V is TRBV7-2 and J is TRBJ2-7; 7 nucleotides match TRBD1. The germline gives CDR1 SGHTA, CDR2 FQGNSA. Trimming at V came to 3 bases and at J to 2 bases, leaving 7 bases not matched to a gene. The CDR3 contains 15 residues.

This clone was detected only once. In DNA, the CDR3 is TGTGCCAGCTCACCCGCCAACGGACAGGGCTTGTACGAGCAGTACTTC. Residues: CASSPANGQGLYEQYF. V is TRBV18 and J is TRBJ2-7; TRBD1 matches at 8 bases. J gave up 4 bases and V 3 bases, and 11 bases lay outside the gene matches. The CDR3 runs to 16 residues. The germline V gene encodes CDR1 KGHSH and CDR2 LQKENI.